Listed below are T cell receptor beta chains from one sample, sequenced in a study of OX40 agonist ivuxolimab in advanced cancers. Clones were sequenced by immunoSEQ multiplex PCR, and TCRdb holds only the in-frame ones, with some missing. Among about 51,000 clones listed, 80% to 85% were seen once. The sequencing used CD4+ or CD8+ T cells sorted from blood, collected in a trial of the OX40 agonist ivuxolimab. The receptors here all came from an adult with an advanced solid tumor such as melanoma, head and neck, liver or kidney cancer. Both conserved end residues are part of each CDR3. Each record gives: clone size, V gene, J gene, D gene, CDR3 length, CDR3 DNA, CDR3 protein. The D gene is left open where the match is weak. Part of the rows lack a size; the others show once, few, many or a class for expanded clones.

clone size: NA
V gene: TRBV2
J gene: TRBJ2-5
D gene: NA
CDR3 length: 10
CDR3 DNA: TGTGCCAGCAGGCAAGAGACCCAGTACTTC
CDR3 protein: CASRQETQYF

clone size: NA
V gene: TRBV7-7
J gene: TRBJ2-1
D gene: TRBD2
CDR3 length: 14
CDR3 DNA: TGTGCCAGCAGCTTGGGGGGGGGCTACAATGAGCAGTTCTTC
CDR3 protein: CASSLGGGYNEQFF

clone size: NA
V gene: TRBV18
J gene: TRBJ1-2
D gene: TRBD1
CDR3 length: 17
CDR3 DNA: TGTGCCAGCTCACCAGGATTTAGAGGGACAGGAGACTATGGCTACACCTTC
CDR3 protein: CASSPGFRGTGDYGYTF

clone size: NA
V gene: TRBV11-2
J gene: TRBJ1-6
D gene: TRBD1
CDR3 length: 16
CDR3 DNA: TGTGCCAGCAGCCCGGGACAGGGGAGTTCCAATTCACCCCTCCACTTT
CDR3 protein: CASSPGQGSSNSPLHF

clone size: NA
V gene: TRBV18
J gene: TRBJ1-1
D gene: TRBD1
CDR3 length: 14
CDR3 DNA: TGTGCCAGCTCACGGGGACAGGGGGGGACTGAAGCTTTCTTT
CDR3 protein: CASSRGQGGTEAFF

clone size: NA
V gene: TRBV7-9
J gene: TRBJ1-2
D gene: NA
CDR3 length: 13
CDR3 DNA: TGTGCCAGCAGCCTACTCTGGATGGAGGGCTACACCTTC
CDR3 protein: CASSLLWMEGYTF

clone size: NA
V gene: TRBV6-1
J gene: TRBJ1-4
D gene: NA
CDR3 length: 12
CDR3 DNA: TGTGCCAGCAGATCCGGGCAAGAAAAACTGTTTTTT
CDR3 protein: CASRSGQEKLFF

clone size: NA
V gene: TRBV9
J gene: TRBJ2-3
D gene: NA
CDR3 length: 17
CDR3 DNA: TGTGCCAGCAGCGTAGACCCCCTAGGGGGGGCCACAGATACGCAGTATTTT
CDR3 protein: CASSVDPLGGATDTQYF

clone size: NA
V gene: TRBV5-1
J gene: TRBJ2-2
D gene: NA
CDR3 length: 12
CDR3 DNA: TGCGCCAGCAGCCTCATCCCCGGGGAGCTGTTTTTT
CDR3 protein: CASSLIPGELFF

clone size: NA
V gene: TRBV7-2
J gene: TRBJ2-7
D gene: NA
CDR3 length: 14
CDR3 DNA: TGTGCCAGCAGCTCGATCATCAGGGTCTACGAGCAGTACTTC
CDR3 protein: CASSSIIRVYEQYF

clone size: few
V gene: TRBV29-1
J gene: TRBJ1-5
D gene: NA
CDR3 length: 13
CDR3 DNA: TGCAGCGTTGCCCTACCAGGCAATCAGCCCCAGCATTTT
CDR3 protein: CSVALPGNQPQHF

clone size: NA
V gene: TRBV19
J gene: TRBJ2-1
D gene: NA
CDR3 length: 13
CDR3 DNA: TGTGCCAGTTCCCTACGGCCACGCAATGAGCAGTTCTTC
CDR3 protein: CASSLRPRNEQFF

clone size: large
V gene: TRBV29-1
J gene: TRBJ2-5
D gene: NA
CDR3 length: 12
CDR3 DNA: TGCAGCCTCGGGGAGCCTCAAGAGACCCAGTACTTC
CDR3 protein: CSLGEPQETQYF

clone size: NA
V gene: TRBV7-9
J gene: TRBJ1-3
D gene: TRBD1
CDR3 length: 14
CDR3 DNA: TGTGCCAGCAGCCCGGGACAGGGGTTTAACACCATATATTTT
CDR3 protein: CASSPGQGFNTIYF

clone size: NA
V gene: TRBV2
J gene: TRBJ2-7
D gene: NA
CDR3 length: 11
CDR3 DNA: TGTGCCAGCCAGACTAGCTACGAGCAGTACTTC
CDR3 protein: CASQTSYEQYF

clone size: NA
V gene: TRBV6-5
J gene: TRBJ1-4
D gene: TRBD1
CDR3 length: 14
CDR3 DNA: TGTGCCAGCACTCGACAGGGCGGAGATGAAAAACTGTTTTTT
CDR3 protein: CASTRQGGDEKLFF

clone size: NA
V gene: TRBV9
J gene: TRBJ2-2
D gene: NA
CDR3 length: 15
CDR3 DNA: TGTGCCAGCAGCGTAGGGACACTCAACACCGGGGAGCTGTTTTTT
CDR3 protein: CASSVGTLNTGELFF

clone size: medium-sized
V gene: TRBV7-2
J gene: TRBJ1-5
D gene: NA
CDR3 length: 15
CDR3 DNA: TGTGCCAGCAGCTTAGCTTCTCAGAACAATCAGCCCCAGCATTTT
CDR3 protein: CASSLASQNNQPQHF

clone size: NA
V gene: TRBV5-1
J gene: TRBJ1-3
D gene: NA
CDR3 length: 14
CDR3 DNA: TGCGCCAGCAGACCAGGAGGCTCTGGAAACACCATATATTTT
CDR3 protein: CASRPGGSGNTIYF

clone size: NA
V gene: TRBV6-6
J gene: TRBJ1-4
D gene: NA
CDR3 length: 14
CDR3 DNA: TGTGCCAGCAGTTACAACTCAGGGAATGAAAAACTGTTTTTT
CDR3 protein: CASSYNSGNEKLFF

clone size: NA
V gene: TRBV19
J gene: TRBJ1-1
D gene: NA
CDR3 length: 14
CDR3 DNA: TGTGCCAGTAGTATTGGGCAGATAAACACTGAAGCTTTCTTT
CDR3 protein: CASSIGQINTEAFF

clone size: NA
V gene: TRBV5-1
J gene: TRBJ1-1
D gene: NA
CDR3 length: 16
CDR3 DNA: TGCGCCAGCAAGCTTTCCCTGGGGGGCTTGAACACTGAAGCTTTCTTT
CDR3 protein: CASKLSLGGLNTEAFF

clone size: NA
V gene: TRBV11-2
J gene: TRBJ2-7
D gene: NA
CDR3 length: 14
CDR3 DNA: TGTGCCAGCAGCTTAGAAGGGATCTCCTACGAGCAGTACTTC
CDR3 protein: CASSLEGISYEQYF

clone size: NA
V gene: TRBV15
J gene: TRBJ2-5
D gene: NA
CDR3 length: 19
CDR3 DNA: TGTGCCACCAGCAGAGTTGGCCGGCGGGACACCTTAGTTAAAGAGACCCAGTACTTC
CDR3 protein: CATSRVGRRDTLVKETQYF

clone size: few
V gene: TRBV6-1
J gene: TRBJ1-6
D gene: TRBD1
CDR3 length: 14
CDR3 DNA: TGTGCCAGCTGCCCGACAGGGGACAATTCACCCCTCCACTTT
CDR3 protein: CASCPTGDNSPLHF

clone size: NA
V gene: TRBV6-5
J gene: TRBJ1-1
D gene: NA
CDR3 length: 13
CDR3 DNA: TGTGCCAGCAGTTACGATAGGTTCCTGGGAGCTTTCTTT
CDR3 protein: CASSYDRFLGAFF

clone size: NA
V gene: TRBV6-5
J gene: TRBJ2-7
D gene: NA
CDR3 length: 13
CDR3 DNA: TGTGCCAGCAGACGGCAACTACCCTACGAGCAGTACTTC
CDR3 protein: CASRRQLPYEQYF

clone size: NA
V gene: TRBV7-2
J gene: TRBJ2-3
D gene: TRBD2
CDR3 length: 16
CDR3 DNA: TGTGCCAGCAGCCCCCGACTAGCGGGGGGGCGGGATACGCAGTATTTT
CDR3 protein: CASSPRLAGGRDTQYF

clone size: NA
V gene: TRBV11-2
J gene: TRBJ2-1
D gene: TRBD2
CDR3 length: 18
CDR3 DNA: TGTGCCAGCAGCGGAATGACTAGCGGGGAACTCTCCTACAATGAGCAGTTCTTC
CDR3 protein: CASSGMTSGELSYNEQFF

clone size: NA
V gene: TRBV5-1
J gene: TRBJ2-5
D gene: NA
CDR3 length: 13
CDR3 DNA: TGCGCCAGCAGCTTGGGACCTCTGGAGACCCAGTACTTC
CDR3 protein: CASSLGPLETQYF

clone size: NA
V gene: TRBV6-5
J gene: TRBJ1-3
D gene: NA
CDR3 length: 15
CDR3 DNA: TGTGCCAGCAGTTTATCACTAAACTCTGGAAACACCATATATTTT
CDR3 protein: CASSLSLNSGNTIYF

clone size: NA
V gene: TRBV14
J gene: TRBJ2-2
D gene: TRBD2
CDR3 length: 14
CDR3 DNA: TGTGCCAGCAGCCAAGTACTAGCGACCGGGGAGCTGTTTTTT
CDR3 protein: CASSQVLATGELFF

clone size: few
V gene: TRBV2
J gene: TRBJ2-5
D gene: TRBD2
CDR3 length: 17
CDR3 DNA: TGTGCCAGCAGAGTCCGGACTAGCGGGGGGAGTGATGAGACCCAGTACTTC
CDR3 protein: CASRVRTSGGSDETQYF

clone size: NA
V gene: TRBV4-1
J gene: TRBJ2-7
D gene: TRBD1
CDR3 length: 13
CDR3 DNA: TGCGCCAGCAGCCAGGGGACAGACTACGAGCAGTACTTC
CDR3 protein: CASSQGTDYEQYF

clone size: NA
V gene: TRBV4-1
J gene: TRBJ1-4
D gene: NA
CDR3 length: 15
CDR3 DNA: TGCGCCAGCAGCCAGCTAACAGGGTATAATGAAAAACTGTTTTTT
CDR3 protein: CASSQLTGYNEKLFF

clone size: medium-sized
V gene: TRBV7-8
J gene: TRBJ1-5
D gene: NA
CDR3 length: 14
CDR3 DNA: TGTGCCAGCAGCTTAGTTAGGAGCAATCAGCCCCAGCATTTT
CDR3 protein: CASSLVRSNQPQHF

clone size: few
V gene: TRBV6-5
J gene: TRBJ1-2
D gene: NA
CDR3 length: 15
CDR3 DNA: TGTGCCAGCAGTTACTCGCGCAGGAATAACTATGGCTACACCTTC
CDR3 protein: CASSYSRRNNYGYTF

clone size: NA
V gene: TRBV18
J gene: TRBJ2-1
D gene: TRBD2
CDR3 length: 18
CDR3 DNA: TGTGCCAGCTCACCGGGACTAGCGGGGGGAAGCTCCTACAATGAGCAGTTCTTC
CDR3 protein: CASSPGLAGGSSYNEQFF

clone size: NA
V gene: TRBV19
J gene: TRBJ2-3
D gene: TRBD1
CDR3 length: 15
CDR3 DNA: TGTGCCAGTAGTATACGACAGGGCGGCACAGATACGCAGTATTTT
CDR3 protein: CASSIRQGGTDTQYF

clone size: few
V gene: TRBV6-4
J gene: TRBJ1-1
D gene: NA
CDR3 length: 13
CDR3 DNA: TGTGCCAGCAGTGACCGGCCGAACACTGAAGCTTTCTTT
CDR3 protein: CASSDRPNTEAFF

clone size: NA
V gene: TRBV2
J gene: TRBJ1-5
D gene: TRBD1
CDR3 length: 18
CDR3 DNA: TGTGCCAGCAGCTACCCCCTTCGGAGACAGGGGGCCGTTAAGTCCCAGCATTTT
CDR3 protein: CASSYPLRRQGAVKSQHF

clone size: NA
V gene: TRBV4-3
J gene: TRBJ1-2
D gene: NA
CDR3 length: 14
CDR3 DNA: TGCGCCAGCAGCCAAGAAATCTCTCCGGGGGGCTACACCTTC
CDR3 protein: CASSQEISPGGYTF

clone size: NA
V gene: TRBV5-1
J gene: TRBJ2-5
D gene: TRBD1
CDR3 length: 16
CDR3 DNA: TGCGCCAGCAGCTTGGGTTGGCAGGGGGCTCTAGAGACCCAGTACTTC
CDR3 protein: CASSLGWQGALETQYF

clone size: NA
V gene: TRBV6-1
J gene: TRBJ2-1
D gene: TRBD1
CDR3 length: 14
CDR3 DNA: TGTGCCAGCAGTGAGACCGGGACAGGAAATCAGCAGTTCTTC
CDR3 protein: CASSETGTGNQQFF

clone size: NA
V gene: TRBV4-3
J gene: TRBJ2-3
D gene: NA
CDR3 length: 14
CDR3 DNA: TGCGCCAGCAGCCAAGAGCAAAACACAGATACGCAGTATTTT
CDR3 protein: CASSQEQNTDTQYF

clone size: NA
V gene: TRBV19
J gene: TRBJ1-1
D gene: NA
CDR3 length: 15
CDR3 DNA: TGTGCCAGTAGTATTGGTCAGACCTTGAACACTGAAGCTTTCTTT
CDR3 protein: CASSIGQTLNTEAFF

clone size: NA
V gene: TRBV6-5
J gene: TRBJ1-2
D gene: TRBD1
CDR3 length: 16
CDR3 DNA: TGTGCCAGCAGTTACTCGGAGACAGGGGATTCGCTTGGCTACACCTTC
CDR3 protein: CASSYSETGDSLGYTF

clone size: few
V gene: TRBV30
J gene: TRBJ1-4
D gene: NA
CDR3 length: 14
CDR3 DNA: TGTGCCTGGAGTGTATGGGTAACTAATGAAAAACTGTTTTTT
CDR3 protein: CAWSVWVTNEKLFF

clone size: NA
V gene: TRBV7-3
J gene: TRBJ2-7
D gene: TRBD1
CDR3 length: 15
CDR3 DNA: TGTGCCAGCAGCTTATTCGGGACAGCCGGAAACGAGCAGTACTTC
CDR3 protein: CASSLFGTAGNEQYF

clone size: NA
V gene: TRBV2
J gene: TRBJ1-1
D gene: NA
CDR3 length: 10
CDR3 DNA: TGTGCCAGCAGTATACAGGAAGCTTTCTTT
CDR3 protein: CASSIQEAFF

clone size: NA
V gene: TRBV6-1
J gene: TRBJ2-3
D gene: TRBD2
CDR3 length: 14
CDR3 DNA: TGTGCCAGCATAGCGGGGGGGCTCACAGATACGCAGTATTTT
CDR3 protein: CASIAGGLTDTQYF

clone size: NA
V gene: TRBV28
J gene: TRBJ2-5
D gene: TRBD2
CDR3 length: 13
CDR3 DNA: TGTGCCAGCAGTCCTCGGACTAGAGGGACCCAGTACTTC
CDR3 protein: CASSPRTRGTQYF

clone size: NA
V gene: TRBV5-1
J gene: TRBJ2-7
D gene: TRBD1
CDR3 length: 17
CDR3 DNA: TGCGCCAGCAGCTTGGGGGGGACAGCGCCCCATAACTACGAGCAGTACTTC
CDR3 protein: CASSLGGTAPHNYEQYF

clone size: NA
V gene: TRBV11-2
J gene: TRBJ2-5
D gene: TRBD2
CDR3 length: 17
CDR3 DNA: TGTGCCAGCAGCTTAGATTTGGGAGCGGGGGGCTCTGTGACCCAGTACTTC
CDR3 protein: CASSLDLGAGGSVTQYF

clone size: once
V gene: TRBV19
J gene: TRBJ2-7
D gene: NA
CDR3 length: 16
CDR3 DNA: TGTGCCAGTAGTATTCTCCTAGCGTGGGCTTCCTACGAGCAGTACTTC
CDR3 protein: CASSILLAWASYEQYF

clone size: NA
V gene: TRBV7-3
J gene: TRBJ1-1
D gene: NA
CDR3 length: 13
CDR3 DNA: TGTGCCAGCAGCCTACAGGGAATCACTGAAGCTTTCTTT
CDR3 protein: CASSLQGITEAFF

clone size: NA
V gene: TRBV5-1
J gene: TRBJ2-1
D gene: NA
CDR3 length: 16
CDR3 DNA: TGCGCCAGCAGCTTGGTCCCGGGGGCATCCTACAATGAGCAGTTCTTC
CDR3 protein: CASSLVPGASYNEQFF

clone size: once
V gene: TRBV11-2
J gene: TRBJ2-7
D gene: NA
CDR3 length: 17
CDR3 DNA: TGTGCCAGCAGCCCGAGCCCCAAAGGTAAAACAGGGTACGAGCAGTACTTC
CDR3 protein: CASSPSPKGKTGYEQYF

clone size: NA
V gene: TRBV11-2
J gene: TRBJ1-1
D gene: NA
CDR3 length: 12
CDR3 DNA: TGTGCCAGCAGCCCCTGGAGCACTGAAGCTTTCTTT
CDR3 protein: CASSPWSTEAFF

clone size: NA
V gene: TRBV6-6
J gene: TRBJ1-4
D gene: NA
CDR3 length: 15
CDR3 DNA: TGTGCCAGCAGTTATGAGGGGTCCACTAATGAAAAACTGTTTTTT
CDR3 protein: CASSYEGSTNEKLFF